The 20 T cell receptor beta chains in this list originate from one sample, sequenced in a study of CD8+CD57+ T cells in acquired aplastic anemia. Profiling of TCR beta VDJ combinations and CDR3 sequences used genomic DNA as template. MiXCR was run by TCRdb on the reads, yielding one entry per CDR3 protein. The sample comprises roughly 280,000 distinct CDR3 sequences, about three fifths of which are singletons, and 1.3% rests with the top ten. Patients included in sequencing had previously demonstrated CD8+CD57+ cell expansion by flow cytometry. Sample: sorted CD4+, CD8+, or CD8+CD57+ T cells (not recorded which) from PBMCs. The receptors were sampled from a human donor with aplastic anemia.

The rearrangement links TRBV12-3 or TRBV12-4 to TRBJ1-1; no definite D call. CDR3 length equals 11 residues. Trimming cost V 6 bases and J 6 bases, with 8 bases left between them. The CDR3 sequence: CASSMAAEAFF. The CDR3 nucleotides are TGTGCCAGCAGCATGGCGGCTGAAGCTTTCTTT.

This clonotype was seen a few times. The rearrangement joins TRBV3-1 to TRBJ2-1, with TRBD2 matching over 8 bases. In germline, CDR1 is LGHDT, CDR2 YNNKEL (reference sequence). Unmatched junction bases numbered 9, after V lost 2 bases and J lost 9 bases. CDR3 length: 15 amino acids. CDR3 nucleotide sequence: TGTGCCAGCAGCCAAAATAGCGGGGTTCTAGGTGAGCAGTTCTTC. Its translation: CASSQNSGVLGEQFF.

The V and J genes are TRBV9 and TRBJ2-3; D gene ambiguous. Germline CDR1 reads SGDLS; CDR2 reads YYNGEE. V gave up 0 bases and J gave up 2 bases, with 4 bases separating them. The CDR3 has 13 amino acids. This CDR3 reads CASSVENTDTQYF. DNA of the CDR3: TGTGCCAGCAGCGTAGAAAACACAGATACGCAGTATTTT.

This clonotype was observed at least ten times. J is TRBJ1-1 and V is TRBV20-1, with 7 positions matching TRBD1. The CDR3 has 16 residues. The germline CDR1 and CDR2 sequences are DFQATT and SNEGSKA (reference sequence). Trimming took 0 bases from V and 1 from J; bases not matched to a gene: 8. The CDR3 DNA reads TGCAGTGCTAGAGATGGTGCCAGGGGGGCGAACACTGAAGCTTTCTTT. This sequence encodes CSARDGARGANTEAFF.

This clonotype has ten or more counts. The genes are TRBV19 and TRBJ1-2; no definite D call. V gave up 8 bases and J gave up 0 bases, with 13 bases separating them. Germline V gene lookup returns CDR1 LNHDA and CDR2 SQIVND (reference sequence). The CDR3 spans 14 residues. CDR3 amino acids: CASRTVLANYGYTF. The CDR3, as DNA: TGTGCCAGTCGGACTGTGCTAGCTAACTATGGCTACACCTTC.

CDR3 sequence reads: CSARGDRAWYEQYF. CDR3 nucleotides: TGCAGTGCTAGGGGGGACAGGGCATGGTACGAGCAGTACTTC. The rearrangement joins TRBV20-1 to TRBJ2-7, with TRBD1 matching over 9 bases. The germline gives CDR1 DFQATT, CDR2 SNEGSKA (reference sequence). The CDR3 has 14 residues. With V trimmed by 3 bases and J by 4 bases, 7 bases remained unmatched.

A single count supports this clonotype. The gene calls are TRBV7-2 and TRBJ1-3; D might be TRBD1 (6 bases). The CDR3 totals 15 residues. Trimming shortened V by 4 bases and J by 2 bases, and 12 bases separated the two germline ends. Per germline, CDR1 SGHTA and CDR2 FQGNSA. CDR3: CASSSAGTTGNTIYF. CDR3 sequence (DNA): TGTGCCAGCAGCTCGGCCGGGACAACTGGAAACACCATATATTTT. Full variable domain (missing parts from reference TRBV7-2 and TRBJ1-3): GAGVSQSPSNKVTEKGKDVELRCDPISGHTALYWYRQSLGQGLEFLIYFQGNSAPDKSGLPSDRFSAERTGGSVSTLTIQRTQQEDSAVYLCASSSAGTTGNTIYFGEGSWLTVV.

V and J are TRBV20-1 and TRBJ2-5; D may be TRBD1 (6 bases). CDR1 and CDR2 from the germline V gene are DFQATT and SNEGSKA (reference sequence). V lost 5 bases, J lost 6 bases, and 16 bases lay in between. This CDR3 is built from 13 residues. The DNA of the CDR3 is TGCAGTGCTGCTACCTCCGGGACACAGACCCAGTACTTC. Protein: CSAATSGTQTQYF.

The genes are TRBV29-1 and TRBJ1-1; no definite D call. The length of the CDR3 is 12 residues. Between the trimmed V and J ends, which lost 7 bases and 1 base, there was a span of 10 bases. The germline gives CDR1 SQVTM, CDR2 ANQGSEA. CDR3 DNA sequence: TGCAGCGCCGAGGGAGCGAACACTGAAGCTTTCTTT. Translated, it gives CSAEGANTEAFF.

The V call is TRBV10-2, the J call TRBJ2-1; D is perhaps TRBD1 (6 bases). CDR1 WSHSY and CDR2 SAAADI come from the germline V gene. There are 15 residues in the CDR3. Trimming cost V 6 bases and J 3 bases, with 15 bases left between them. DNA for the CDR3: TGCGCCAGCAGGACTCTGGGACACGGCTACAATGAGCAGTTCTTC. Its protein product is CASRTLGHGYNEQFF.

Many counts were recorded for this clonotype. The gene calls are TRBV6-1 and TRBJ2-1; 8 bases fit TRBD1. CDR1 is MNHNS, CDR2 SASEGT, per germline. Losses at the gene ends were 2 bases for V and 3 bases for J; bases not matched to a gene: 3. CDR3 length: 15 residues. The CDR3 coding sequence is TGTGCCAGCAGTGAACAGGGGGCTAGCTACAATGAGCAGTTCTTC. Amino acids: CASSEQGASYNEQFF.

The chain employs TRBV7-2 and TRBJ1-6; D remains ambiguous. CDR3 length: 14 residues. V gave up 3 bases and J gave up 7 bases, with 10 bases separating them. Germline V gene lookup returns CDR1 SGHTA and CDR2 FQGNSA. Written as DNA, the CDR3 is TGTGCCAGCAGCTTTAATTTGGGGAATTCACCCCTCCACTTT. Translated, it gives CASSFNLGNSPLHF. The full variable domain, in which reference TRBV7-2 and TRBJ1-6 provide the parts outside the CDR3, is GAGVSQSPSNKVTEKGKDVELRCDPISGHTALYWYRQSLGQGLEFLIYFQGNSAPDKSGLPSDRFSAERTGGSVSTLTIQRTQQEDSAVYLCASSFNLGNSPLHFGNGTRLTVT.

V gene TRBV7-8 combines with J gene TRBJ2-7, with 10 positions matching TRBD2. Per the germline V gene, CDR1 is SGHVS and CDR2 is FQNEAQ. Losses at the gene ends were 4 bases for V and 10 bases for J; bases not matched to a gene: 10. This CDR3 has 14 amino acids. CDR3 DNA: TGTGCCAGCAGCTCATTTTACGGGACTAGCGATCAGTACTTC. It encodes CASSSFYGTSDQYF.

This clonotype appeared a few times. This rearrangement joins TRBV6-1 to TRBJ2-4; 9 bases map to TRBD1. The CDR3 is 17 residues long. Germline loops: CDR1 MNHNS, CDR2 SASEGT. V shed 0 bases and J 3 bases; nucleotides not matched to a gene: 6. In DNA form, the CDR3 reads TGTGCCAGCAGTGAAGCACAACAGGGGGCCCTCAAAAACATTCAGTACTTC. The encoded protein is CASSEAQQGALKNIQYF.

This clonotype was seen a single time. This chain joins TRBV24-1 and TRBJ2-2, with 9 bases identical to TRBD2. Trimming took 9 bases from V and 13 from J; bases not matched to a gene: 11. The germline V gene has CDR1 KGHDR and CDR2 SFDVKD. The CDR3 has 13 residues. CDR3: CATRGGGAGGLFF. For the CDR3, the DNA is TGTGCCACCCGTGGGGGAGGAGCGGGAGGGCTGTTTTTT.

This chain links TRBV15 with TRBJ2-2; D gene ambiguous. V gave up 5 bases and J gave up 5 bases, with 9 bases separating them. Germline CDR1 reads LNHNV; CDR2 reads YYDKDF (reference sequence). The CDR3 runs 13 residues. The CDR3 region has the DNA TGTGCCACCAGCTTCGCGGTTACCGGGGAGCTGTTTTTT. As protein: CATSFAVTGELFF.

J is TRBJ2-5 and V is TRBV6-2 or TRBV6-3; D unclear. The ends were cut back, 2 bases at V and 5 bases at J, with 12 bases in the middle. This CDR3 is built from 14 residues. Per the germline V gene, CDR1 is MNHEY and CDR2 is SVGEGT. This chain's CDR3 is CASSYIPTWETQYF. CDR3 nucleotides: TGTGCCAGCAGTTACATCCCTACGTGGGAGACCCAGTACTTC.

The rearrangement joins TRBV12-3 or TRBV12-4 to TRBJ2-7; maybe TRBD1 (6 bases). V dropped 6 bases and J dropped 7 bases, with 13 bases sitting between them. The CDR3 runs to 12 residues. The CDR3 here is CASSLGHREQYF. The CDR3, as DNA: TGTGCCAGCAGCCTGGGACATCGGGAGCAGTACTTC.

This clonotype occurred many times. The chain carries TRBV6-5 and TRBJ2-7; 12 nucleotides line up with TRBD1. Germline V gene data show CDR1 as MNHEY and CDR2 as SVGAGI. The V and J ends lost 6 bases and 6 bases, in that order; junction bases with no gene match: 12. This CDR3 region has 16 residues. This CDR3 reads CASSGLSGTGGVEQYF. DNA for the CDR3: TGTGCCAGCAGCGGGCTTTCCGGGACAGGGGGCGTCGAGCAGTACTTC.

Written as DNA, the CDR3 is TGTGCCAGCAGCCTAACAGGGGGCACCATATATTTT. This gives the protein CASSLTGGTIYF. The chain recombines TRBV6-1 with TRBJ1-3; TRBD1 matches at 8 bases. Germline V gene sequence: CDR1 MNHNS, CDR2 SASEGT. V lost 6 bases and J lost 9; bases outside the gene matches: 4. This CDR3 region has 12 residues.